This T cell receptor (beta chain) was sequenced during a study of Ad26.COV2.S vaccination and SARS-CoV-2 variants. As for treatment: about 20 received Ad26.COV2.S at low or high dose, single or two shots; 5 received placebo; per-sample allocation not given. It was on day 63 after the first vaccine or placebo injection that samples were taken. Only in-frame clones appear in the TCRdb table, and some are missing; sequencing was by immunoSEQ multiplex PCR. The sample includes about 440,000 clones, 80% to 95% seen only once; the top ten take approximately 4.3%. This clone was seen a few times. The sequence came from a person aged 18 to 65 who received the Ad26.COV2.S COVID-19 vaccine or a placebo. This sample comprised peripheral blood, obtained in a trial of Ad26.COV2.S vaccine versus placebo.

The CDR3 DNA reads as TGTGCCAGCAGCCAAGTTGCGCGGGACGGGGCGAGGGCCTACGAGCAGTACTTC. It encodes CASSQVARDGARAYEQYF. The J gene is TRBJ2-7, the V gene TRBV3-1 (or the pseudogene TRBV3-2); D possibly corresponds to TRBD2 (6 bases). The CDR3 has 18 residues. From germline, CDR1 is LGHDT and CDR2 YNNKEL (reference sequence). V shed 1 base and J shed 2 bases, with 21 bases lying between them.